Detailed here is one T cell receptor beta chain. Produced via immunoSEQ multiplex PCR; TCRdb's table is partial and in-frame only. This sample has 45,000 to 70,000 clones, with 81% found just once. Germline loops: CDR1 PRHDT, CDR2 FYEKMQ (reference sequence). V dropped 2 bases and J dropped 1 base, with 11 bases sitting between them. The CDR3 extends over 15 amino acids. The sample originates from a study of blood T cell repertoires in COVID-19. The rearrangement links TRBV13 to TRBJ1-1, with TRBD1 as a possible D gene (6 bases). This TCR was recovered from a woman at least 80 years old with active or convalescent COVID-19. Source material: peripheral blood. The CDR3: CASSLRAGENTEAFF. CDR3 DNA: TGTGCCAGCAGCTTAAGGGCAGGGGAGAACACTGAAGCTTTCTTT.